This T cell receptor (beta chain) is from a study of monozygotic twins with inflammatory bowel disease. Broader study findings: Patients with IBD had less TCRbeta diversity (inverse Simpson) than their healthy co-twins.

TCRdb re-analyzed the 5' RACE reads; it lists each CDR3 protein once, without DNA. Its listing shows 300,000 to 400,000 distinct CDR3 sequences. Of note for this clonotype: What it binds is not known.

Blood was drawn at approximately 2.3 ml per donor. Germline V gives CDR1 SQVTM, CDR2 ANQGSEA. The CDR3 is 15 amino acids. This sequence originates from a human donor with ulcerative colitis or Crohn's disease, or a healthy co-twin of an affected twin (not recorded which). Specimen: blood. The rearrangement links TRBV29-1 to TRBJ2-3; the D gene TCRdb calls, TRBD1, cannot be checked with no DNA. CDR3 residues: CSVNRGQGGTDTQYF.